Below are 27 T cell receptor beta chains sequenced from a single sample in a study of blood T cell repertoires in COVID-19. Method: immunoSEQ multiplex PCR; TCRdb's copy keeps in-frame clones and lacks some. This sample has a few hundred thousand clones, with around 87% found just once. The sequencing input was PBMCs or T cells enriched from blood (not recorded which). These receptors were collected from a middle-aged man in a cohort exposed to, infected with or recovered from COVID-19 (not recorded which).

This chain connects TRBV11-1 to TRBJ2-7; 8 bases align to TRBD2. The germline CDR1 and CDR2 sequences are SGHAT and FQDESV (reference sequence). With V trimmed by 2 bases and J by 2 bases, 2 bases remained unmatched. This CDR3 has 14 residues. The CDR3 loop is CASSLTGGTYEQYF. As DNA, the CDR3 is TGTGCCAGCAGCTTAACGGGAGGGACCTACGAGCAGTACTTC.

The chain couples TRBV9 to TRBJ1-6; D is unclear. Trimming cost V 1 base and J 9 bases, with 11 bases left between them. The CDR3 contains 14 residues. Germline V gene lookup returns CDR1 SGDLS and CDR2 YYNGEE. CDR3 protein: CASSVSYTSSPLHF. The CDR3 DNA follows: TGTGCCAGCAGCGTAAGTTACACTAGTTCACCCCTCCACTTT.

This clone was recorded once. The rearrangement joins TRBV5-1 to TRBJ1-5; 7 nucleotides align to TRBD1. The germline CDR1 and CDR2 sequences are SGHRS and YFSETQ. This CDR3 has 16 residues. Losses at the gene ends were 4 bases for V and 8 bases for J; bases not matched to a gene: 15. The CDR3 nucleotides are TGCGCCAGCAGCCCGACCCTTTCGACAGGGATCGAGCCCCAGCATTTT. Its translation: CASSPTLSTGIEPQHF. The full variable domain, in which reference TRBV5-1 and TRBJ1-5 provide the parts outside the CDR3, is KAGVTQTPRYLIKTRGQQVTLSCSPISGHRSVSWYQQTPGQGLQFLFEYFSETQRNKGNFPGRFSGRQFSNSRSEMNVSTLELGDSALYLCASSPTLSTGIEPQHFGDGTRLSIL.

The rearrangement uses TRBV5-1 and TRBJ1-1; D is perhaps TRBD1 (6 bases). This CDR3 region has 13 residues. Germline V gene lookup returns CDR1 SGHRS and CDR2 YFSETQ. Trimming removed 2 bases at V and 11 bases at J, with 16 bases between. The CDR3: CASSLGQGNQAFF. The CDR3 DNA reads as TGCGCCAGCAGCTTAGGCCAGGGGAATCAGGCTTTCTTT.

The V gene is TRBV15, the J gene TRBJ2-2, with TRBD2 matching over 9 bases. CDR1 is LNHNV, CDR2 YYDKDF, per germline (reference sequence). CDR3 length: 20 amino acids. V lost 0 bases, J lost 0 bases, and 11 bases stayed unmatched. The CDR3 sequence: CATSRDAGLAQGTNTGELFF. DNA for the CDR3: TGTGCCACCAGCAGAGATGCGGGACTAGCACAAGGGACGAACACCGGGGAGCTGTTTTTT.

The chain is built from TRBV30 and TRBJ2-7; 12 bases map to TRBD2. Germline trimming cut 2 bases from V and 0 bases from J; bases unmatched to any gene: 14. The germline gives CDR1 GTSNPN, CDR2 SVGIG (reference sequence). The CDR3 sequence is 19 residues long. The CDR3 coding sequence is TGTGCCTGGAGTTCGACTAGCGGGAGTCCCCTCCATAGCTCCTACGAGCAGTACTTC. Its translation: CAWSSTSGSPLHSSYEQYF.

V usage is TRBV5-1 and J usage is TRBJ1-1; D unclear. The CDR3 sequence is 15 residues long. The germline V gene encodes CDR1 SGHRS and CDR2 YFSETQ. Deletions cut 2 bases from V and 1 base from J, with 12 bases between. The CDR3 reads CASSLNSAGNTEAFF. DNA for the CDR3: TGCGCCAGCAGCTTAAATTCGGCGGGGAACACTGAAGCTTTCTTT.

Comments on this clone: This sample includes further DNA sequences coding for the same CDR3. The chain joins TRBV5-1 to TRBJ1-2; maybe TRBD1 (5 bases). The germline V gene has CDR1 SGHRS and CDR2 YFSETQ. The CDR3 is 13 residues long. V dropped 2 bases and J dropped 3 bases, with 8 bases sitting between them. CDR3 DNA: TGCGCCAGCAGCTTCGACAGAGACTATGGCTACACCTTC. This sequence encodes CASSFDRDYGYTF.

This clone occurred once. The V call is TRBV2, the J call TRBJ1-1, with TRBD1 as a possible D gene (6 bases). Germline V gene data show CDR1 as SNHLY and CDR2 as FYNNEI. The CDR3 spans 15 residues. V lost 6 bases to trimming and J lost 1 base, with 15 bases between them. The CDR3 here is CASRAGAYENTEAFF. In DNA form, the CDR3 reads TGTGCCAGCAGGGCGGGGGCCTACGAGAACACTGAAGCTTTCTTT.

The V gene is TRBV5-6, the J gene TRBJ2-1; D call uncertain. The germline V gene encodes CDR1 SGHDT and CDR2 YYEEEE. CDR3 size: 13 residues. V was cut by 3 bases and J by 6 bases, with 10 bases left in between. This CDR3 is CASSSLPSNEQFF. DNA for the CDR3: TGTGCCAGCAGCTCCCTACCATCCAATGAGCAGTTCTTC.

This clone was detected once. The chain employs TRBV24-1 and TRBJ2-2, with 9 bases identical to TRBD1. The CDR3 has 14 residues. The V segment lost 6 bases and the J segment 4 bases; nucleotides outside the gene matches: 2. Germline loops: CDR1 KGHDR, CDR2 SFDVKD. The CDR3 loop is CATSRQGGTGELFF. Here the CDR3 DNA reads TGTGCCACCAGTCGACAGGGGGGCACCGGGGAGCTGTTTTTT.

The chain employs TRBV19 and TRBJ2-2; 7 bases are a match to TRBD1. V trimming: 6 bases; J trimming: 1 base; junction bases outside the gene matches: 5. The length of the CDR3 is 15 residues. The V gene's germline CDR1 is LNHDA and CDR2 SQIVND (reference sequence). The CDR3 sequence: CASSTGQRNTGELFF. CDR3 sequence (DNA): TGTGCCAGTAGCACGGGACAGCGGAACACCGGGGAGCTGTTTTTT.

This clone was picked up one time. V is TRBV5-1 and J is TRBJ1-6; D unresolved. Germline V CDR1 and CDR2: SGHRS, YFSETQ. Trimming stripped 5 bases from V and 0 bases from J, with 6 bases between. The CDR3 length is 14 residues. The CDR3, as DNA: TGCGCCAGCAGACCTAGCTCCTATAATTCACCCCTCCACTTT. Its protein is CASRPSSYNSPLHF.

The genes are TRBV15 and TRBJ1-4, with D possibly TRBD1 on 5 matching bases. There are 15 residues in the CDR3. Trimming stripped 3 bases from V and 8 bases from J, with 16 bases between. Germline lookup yields CDR1 LNHNV and CDR2 YYDKDF (reference sequence). As DNA, the CDR3 is TGTGCCACCAGCAGGGGGCGAGACATGGGAGAAAAACTGTTTTTT. It is translated as CATSRGRDMGEKLFF. The full variable domain, completed using reference TRBV15 and TRBJ1-4, is DAMVIQNPRYQVTQFGKPVTLSCSQTLNHNVMYWYQQKSSQAPKLLFHYYDKDFNNEADTPDNFQSRRPNTSFCFLDIRSPGLGDTAMYLCATSRGRDMGEKLFFGSGTQLSVL.

A few counts support this clone. This sequence joins TRBV10-2 and TRBJ1-5, with TRBD1 as a possible D gene (6 bases). The length of the CDR3 is 15 residues. V shed 3 bases and J shed 2 bases, with 11 bases lying between them. Germline assignment: CDR1 WSHSY and CDR2 SAAADI. This CDR3 reads CASSDWTVGNQPQHF. For the CDR3, the DNA is TGCGCCAGCAGTGATTGGACAGTTGGCAATCAGCCCCAGCATTTT.

The gene calls are TRBV6-5 and TRBJ2-2, with 7 bases matching TRBD1. Germline values: CDR1 MNHEY, CDR2 SVGAGI. This CDR3 region has 14 residues. With 6 bases clipped from V and 5 bases from J, the junction kept 6 bases outside the gene matches. This CDR3 reads CASSRQGLTGELFF. CDR3 coding DNA: TGTGCCAGCAGCAGACAGGGTTTAACCGGGGAGCTGTTTTTT.

The chain has TRBV5-1 and TRBJ2-5, with 10 positions matching TRBD1. Trimming took 4 bases from V and 3 from J; bases not matched to a gene: 6. The CDR3 length is 15 residues. Germline V gene sequence: CDR1 SGHRS, CDR2 YFSETQ. The CDR3 DNA is TGCGCCAGCAGCCAACCCGGGACAGGGGAAGAGACCCAGTACTTC. Protein product: CASSQPGTGEETQYF. The whole variable domain, filled in from reference TRBV5-1 and TRBJ2-5, reads KAGVTQTPRYLIKTRGQQVTLSCSPISGHRSVSWYQQTPGQGLQFLFEYFSETQRNKGNFPGRFSGRQFSNSRSEMNVSTLELGDSALYLCASSQPGTGEETQYFGPGTRLLVL.

This clone was seen once. The rearrangement links TRBV30 to TRBJ2-1; D call uncertain. Germline V gene sequence: CDR1 GTSNPN, CDR2 SVGIG (reference sequence). V was pared by 4 bases and J by 0 bases, with 10 bases between. This CDR3 has 14 amino acids. The CDR3 bases are TGTGCCTGGACCCCAAGCAACTCCTACAATGAGCAGTTCTTC. This codes for CAWTPSNSYNEQFF.

This clone was detected only once. The chain couples TRBV5-4 to TRBJ2-3, with D possibly being TRBD2 (6 bases). V shed 2 bases and J shed 4 bases, with 11 bases lying between them. CDR3 length: 14 amino acids. Germline assignment: CDR1 SGHNT and CDR2 YYREEE (reference sequence). This chain's CDR3 is CASSLKREADTQYF. CDR3 in DNA: TGTGCCAGCAGCTTAAAAAGGGAGGCAGATACGCAGTATTTT.

This chain links TRBV18 with TRBJ2-5; D perhaps matches TRBD1 (5 bases). Germline V lookup: CDR1 KGHSH, CDR2 LQKENI. The CDR3 spans 15 residues. Trimming cost V 3 bases and J 5 bases, with 16 bases left between them. The CDR3 spells CASSPGFQGLETQYF. The DNA for the CDR3 is TGTGCCAGCTCACCGGGGTTTCAGGGTCTGGAGACCCAGTACTTC. Using reference TRBV18 and TRBJ2-5 for the parts outside the CDR3, the full variable domain is NAGVMQNPRHLVRRRGQEARLRCSPMKGHSHVYWYRQLPEEGLKFMVYLQKENIIDESGMPKERFSAEFPKEGPSILRIQQVVRGDSAAYFCASSPGFQGLETQYFGPGTRLLVL.

CDR3 sequence reads: CASSAPSGRARNEQFF. CDR3 coding DNA: TGTGCCAGCAGCGCCCCGAGCGGGAGGGCCCGCAATGAGCAGTTCTTC. This chain links TRBV9 with TRBJ2-1, with 10 bases matching TRBD2. This CDR3 has 16 amino acids. In germline, CDR1 is SGDLS, CDR2 YYNGEE. The trim removed 3 bases at V and 6 bases at J, leaving 9 bases unmatched.

The chain joins TRBV6-1 to TRBJ2-2; 7 bases fit TRBD1. The length of the CDR3 is 16 residues. After removal of 4 bases from V and 2 bases from J, the junction contained 7 bases not matched to a gene. The V gene's germline CDR1 is MNHNS and CDR2 SASEGT. The CDR3 DNA is TGTGCCAGCAGTGGTCGACAGGGATCCAACACCGGGGAGCTGTTTTTT. Translation gives CASSGRQGSNTGELFF.

V is TRBV6-5 and J is TRBJ1-3; D possibly corresponds to TRBD1 (6 bases). Germline CDR1 and CDR2: MNHEY and SVGAGI. V was pared by 4 bases and J by 0 bases, with 13 bases between. The CDR3 covers 16 residues. In nucleotides, the CDR3 is TGTGCCAGCAGTTTCAGGGGACCCCACTCTGGAAACACCATATATTTT. This gives the protein CASSFRGPHSGNTIYF.

CDR3 sequence (DNA): TGTGCCAGCAGTAGGGGGGGACAGGGGATGATAAACAATCAGCCCCAGCATTTT. It is translated as CASSRGGQGMINNQPQHF. This chain connects TRBV27 to TRBJ1-5, with 10 nucleotides matching TRBD1. Germline-derived CDR1 and CDR2 are MNHEY and SMNVEV (reference sequence). With V trimmed by 5 bases and J by 3 bases, 13 bases remained unmatched. The CDR3 totals 18 residues.

The chain's CDR3 is CASQLTSGRVLPQYF. DNA of the CDR3: TGCGCCTCCCAACTGACTAGCGGGAGGGTTCTCCCGCAGTATTTT. V is TRBV5-1 and J is TRBJ2-3; 14 bases are a match to TRBD2. J lost 10 bases, V lost 10 bases, and 14 bases had no gene match. The germline gives CDR1 SGHRS, CDR2 YFSETQ. The CDR3 contains 15 residues.

As to this clone: This sample includes further DNA sequences coding for the same CDR3. The chain couples TRBV18 to TRBJ1-6; D ambiguous. Trimming cost V 2 bases and J 6 bases, with 5 bases left between them. This CDR3 has 13 amino acids. Germline lookup yields CDR1 KGHSH and CDR2 LQKENI. This chain's CDR3 is CASSPGLNSPLHF. The CDR3 nucleotides are TGTGCCAGCTCACCAGGGCTTAATTCACCCCTCCACTTT.

The chain has TRBV30 and TRBJ1-1; D unclear. The CDR3 spans 11 residues. The germline V gene has CDR1 GTSNPN and CDR2 SVGIG (reference sequence). V lost 5 bases, J lost 4 bases, and 8 bases lay in between. CDR3: CAWGESTEAFF. The CDR3 bases are TGTGCCTGGGGGGAGAGCACTGAAGCTTTCTTT.